One sample yielded the 28 T cell receptor beta chains listed below, sequenced in a study of CDR3 diversity in severe acne. TCRdb re-called the PCR reads through MiXCR, storing one row per CDR3 protein. Among fewer than 100,000 distinct CDR3 sequences listed, 45% to 65% were seen once. Sequencing was performed on blood. Receptors originate from a male donor in good health, without acne.

The chain has TRBV20-1 and TRBJ2-3, with 8 bases matching TRBD2. CDR1 and CDR2 (germline): DFQATT, SNEGSKA (reference sequence). This CDR3 is built from 15 residues. Trimming at V came to 0 bases and at J to 3 bases, leaving 5 bases not matched to a gene. The CDR3: CSARDMRGVTDTQYF. CDR3 coding DNA: TGCAGTGCTAGAGATATGCGGGGGGTAACAGATACGCAGTATTTT.

This clonotype appeared a few times. The CDR3 protein is CASSLGGHFEAFF. CDR3 coding DNA: TGTGCCAGCAGTCTCGGCGGACACTTCGAAGCTTTCTTT. The genes are TRBV28 and TRBJ1-1; TRBD1 might be the D (5 bases). V shed 5 bases and J shed 8 bases, with 15 bases lying between them. The CDR3 extends over 13 amino acids. Germline lookup yields CDR1 MDHEN and CDR2 SYDVKM.

The sample holds one count of this clonotype. The chain links TRBV7-9 to TRBJ2-3, with 14 nucleotides matching TRBD2. Germline CDR1 SEHNR, CDR2 FQNEAQ (reference sequence). This CDR3 spans 17 amino acids. J was trimmed by 3 bases and V by 3 bases; bases with no gene match: 5. Written as DNA, the CDR3 is TGTGCCAGCAGCTTGGGACTAGCGGGAGACCGTACAGATACGCAGTATTTT. Translating gives CASSLGLAGDRTDTQYF.

A word on this clonotype: The limits of the CDR3 on the DNA are not certain, so only TCRdb's listed CDR3 is given. This rearrangement joins TRBV6-1 to TRBJ2-2; the D call TRBD1 from the table was never checked on the DNA. The CDR3 length is 24 residues, termini included. The germline V gene encodes CDR1 MNHNS and CDR2 SASEGT. CDR3 sequence reads: CASSEQGQPYGYTFGSGTTGELFF.

The genes are TRBV6-5 and TRBJ2-1, with 8 nucleotides matching TRBD2. CDR3 length: 16 amino acids. CDR1 is MNHEY and CDR2 is SVGAGI in the germline V gene. V was clipped by 3 bases and J by 6 bases; unmatched bases: 10. Here the CDR3 reads CASSYEWDGTSNEQFF. CDR3 DNA: TGTGCCAGCAGTTATGAGTGGGACGGGACTAGCAATGAGCAGTTCTTC.

The rearrangement links TRBV20-1 to TRBJ2-5; 10 nucleotides agree with TRBD2. Germline CDR1 reads DFQATT; CDR2 reads SNEGSKA (reference sequence). J lost 2 bases, V lost 6 bases, and 9 bases had no gene match. The CDR3 sequence is 15 residues long. The CDR3 nucleotides are TGCAGTGCAACGGGACTAGCGACGAGGCAAGAGACCCAGTACTTC. Translated: CSATGLATRQETQYF.

Of note for this clonotype: Mismatch with germline at one junction end may stem from a read error. The gene calls are TRBV27 and TRBJ2-6; a weak D match, TRBD1 (5 bases). Germline CDR1 and CDR2: MNHEY and SMNVEV (reference sequence). The CDR3 length is 13 residues. For the CDR3, the DNA is TGCGCCAGCAGGCTTACTGGGGCCAACGCCCTGACTTTC. Amino acid sequence: CASRLTGANALTF.

This clonotype was seen many times. The chain carries TRBV28 and TRBJ2-2; D remains unclear. CDR1 is MDHEN, CDR2 SYDVKM, per germline. V was shortened by 10 bases and J by 3 bases, with 9 bases between the two germline ends. There are 12 residues in the CDR3. The CDR3 loop is CATQTYTGELFF. DNA of the CDR3: TGTGCCACCCAGACATACACCGGGGAGCTGTTTTTT.

For this clonotype: With a much larger clone just one base away, this may be a read error. This chain connects TRBV27 to TRBJ2-7; TRBD2 is a possible D gene (5 bases). This CDR3 has 14 amino acids. Germline V gene lookup returns CDR1 MNHEY and CDR2 SMNVEV (reference sequence). Trimming removed 2 bases at V and 3 bases at J, with 11 bases between. DNA for the CDR3: TGTGCCAGCAGTTTACTTCGGGGAAACTACGAGCAGTACTTC. It yields the protein CASSLLRGNYEQYF.

Ten or more counts support this clonotype. The chain uses TRBV5-8 and TRBJ2-7; no clear D. The CDR3 covers 14 residues. Germline CDR1 SGHTS, CDR2 YDEGEE. Trimming removed 4 bases from V and 7 bases from J, with 18 bases in between. CDR3: CASSPTPGSLEQYF. The DNA for the CDR3 is TGTGCCAGCAGCCCCACCCCCGGCAGCTTGGAGCAGTACTTC.

There are a few counts of this clonotype. The chain couples TRBV9 to TRBJ2-2; D remains unclear. CDR3 length: 13 residues. Germline loops: CDR1 SGDLS, CDR2 YYNGEE. Trimming pared 0 bases from V and 3 bases from J, leaving 3 bases between. The CDR3 sequence is CASSVEDTGELFF. In DNA, the CDR3 is TGTGCCAGCAGCGTAGAAGACACCGGGGAGCTGTTTTTT. The entire variable domain, with the rest obtained from reference TRBV9 and TRBJ2-2, is as follows: DSGVTQTPKHLITATGQRVTLRCSPRSGDLSVYWYQQSLDQGLQFLIQYYNGEERAKGNILERFSAQQFPDLHSELNLSSLELGDSALYFCASSVEDTGELFFGEGSRLTVL.

The rearrangement joins TRBV5-1 to TRBJ1-1, with D perhaps matching TRBD1 (5 bases). The V gene lost 0 bases and the J gene lost 7 bases, with 10 bases spanning the gap. The CDR3 contains 13 residues. CDR1 and CDR2 (germline): SGHRS, YFSETQ. The DNA of the CDR3 is TGCGCCAGCAGCTTGGAGGGGTGGGGTGAAGCTTTCTTT. This gives the protein CASSLEGWGEAFF.

Within the sample, this clonotype is medium-sized. The chain is built from TRBV29-1 and TRBJ2-3; no clear D gene. The CDR3 length is 11 residues. Trimming removed 4 bases at V and 2 bases at J, with 4 bases between. Germline V CDR1 and CDR2: SQVTM, ANQGSEA. In nucleotides, the CDR3 is TGCAGCGTTGCCACCACAGATACGCAGTATTTT. It codes for CSVATTDTQYF.

The gene calls are TRBV29-1 and TRBJ2-5, with D perhaps matching TRBD1 (5 bases). The CDR3 loop spans 12 amino acids. V shed 4 bases and J shed 1 base, with 7 bases lying between them. Germline lookup yields CDR1 SQVTM and CDR2 ANQGSEA. The CDR3 nucleotides are TGCAGCGTTGGACAGACCCAAGAGACCCAGTACTTC. The encoded protein is CSVGQTQETQYF. Complete variable domain (other parts from reference TRBV29-1 and TRBJ2-5): SAVISQKPSRDICQRGTSLTIQCQVDSQVTMMFWYRQQPGQSLTLIATANQGSEATYESGFVIDKFPISRPNLTFSTLTVSNMSPEDSSIYLCSVGQTQETQYFGPGTRLLVL.

This clonotype was picked up many times. V gene TRBV12-3 or TRBV12-4 combines with J gene TRBJ2-2; tentative D call: TRBD2 (6 bases). V dropped 0 bases and J dropped 4 bases, with 9 bases sitting between them. CDR3 length: 15 amino acids. Written as DNA, the CDR3 is TGTGCCAGCAGTTTAGCGGGAGGCACCACCGGGGAGCTGTTTTTT. Its protein product is CASSLAGGTTGELFF.

There are a few counts of this clonotype. The J gene is TRBJ2-7, the V gene TRBV7-2; the D gene could be TRBD1 or TRBD2 (5 bases each). The CDR3 runs to 14 residues. In germline, CDR1 is SGHTA, CDR2 FQGNSA. Trimming pared 5 bases from V and 6 bases from J, leaving 17 bases between. The CDR3 DNA follows: TGTGCCAGCAGCGGGGCCGGGACCATCTCCGAGCAGTACTTC. It yields the protein CASSGAGTISEQYF.

The CDR3 loop reads CASSLGQVQAGYTF. The CDR3 coding sequence is TGTGCCAGCAGCTTAGGGCAGGTGCAAGCTGGCTACACCTTC. The chain links TRBV7-9 to TRBJ1-2; D is ambiguous. Germline V gene data show CDR1 as SEHNR and CDR2 as FQNEAQ (reference sequence). The CDR3 spans 14 residues. Trimming cost V 1 base and J 7 bases, with 13 bases left between them.

J is TRBJ2-3 and V is TRBV20-1; possible D gene TRBD2, 6 bases. Germline V gene data show CDR1 as DFQATT and CDR2 as SNEGSKA (reference sequence). Between the trimmed V and J ends, which lost 6 bases and 2 bases, there was a span of 15 bases. This CDR3 spans 14 amino acids. The CDR3 bases are TGCAGTGCCAGTCGGGAGTTTTTCACAGATACGCAGTATTTT. Translation: CSASREFFTDTQYF.

V usage is TRBV5-1 and J usage is TRBJ2-1; 9 nucleotides agree with TRBD2. The CDR3 sequence is 16 residues long. Unmatched junction bases numbered 3, after V lost 0 bases and J lost 2 bases. CDR1 and CDR2 from the germline V gene are SGHRS and YFSETQ. CDR3 nucleotides: TGCGCCAGCAGCTTGGGGCGGGAGGGACCCTACAATGAGCAGTTCTTC. Encoded protein: CASSLGREGPYNEQFF.

The chain has TRBV28 and TRBJ1-6; 12 nucleotides match TRBD1. Germline V gene data show CDR1 as MDHEN and CDR2 as SYDVKM. The CDR3 is 16 residues long. Losses at the gene ends were 5 bases for V and 8 bases for J; bases not matched to a gene: 7. CDR3 DNA: TGTGCCAGCAGTCTGGGACAGGGGGCTGACGATTCACCCCTCCACTTT. Its protein product is CASSLGQGADDSPLHF.

This clonotype was picked up one time. The J gene is TRBJ1-6, the V gene TRBV10-3, with 8 bases aligning to TRBD1. Germline V gives CDR1 ENHRY, CDR2 SYGVKD. The V and J ends lost 3 bases and 8 bases, in that order; junction bases with no gene match: 6. The CDR3 sequence is 15 residues long. The CDR3 is CAISDRGQVYSPLHF. The CDR3 DNA sequence: TGTGCCATCAGTGATAGGGGACAGGTATATTCACCCCTCCACTTT.

This sequence joins TRBV28 and TRBJ1-2; D is possibly TRBD1 (5 bases). The V end was cut by 7 bases, the J end by 4 bases, with 22 bases between. The CDR3 contains 16 residues. Germline V gene data show CDR1 as MDHEN and CDR2 as SYDVKM. CDR3 DNA: TGTGCCAGCATCCCGACCCTACGGGGGAGGGCCTATGGCTACACCTTC. This translates into CASIPTLRGRAYGYTF.

This clonotype has more than one count but fewer than ten. This chain joins TRBV11-2 and TRBJ2-7; 7 bases match TRBD2. V shed 5 bases, J shed 4 bases, and the junction held 5 bases outside the gene matches. CDR3 length: 13 amino acids. CDR1 and CDR2 (germline): SGHAT, FQNNGV. CDR3 in DNA: TGTGCCAGCAGCGCCGGCGGGGGTTACGAGCAGTACTTC. Translation gives CASSAGGGYEQYF.

V is TRBV7-9 and J is TRBJ2-5; 8 bases are shared with TRBD1. This CDR3 has 14 amino acids. CDR1 is SEHNR and CDR2 is FQNEAQ in the germline V gene (reference sequence). Trimming cost V 6 bases and J 5 bases; bases outside gene matches: 8. The CDR3 is CASRSYRGLETQYF. The CDR3 nucleotides read TGTGCCAGCAGAAGTTACAGGGGGTTGGAGACCCAGTACTTC.

The sample holds many counts of this clonotype. One base away lies a much larger clone, so this may be a sequencing read error. In DNA, the CDR3 is TGTGCCAGCAGTGAAGAAGCTAGCGGGGAACTATACAATGAGCAGTTCTTC. Translation gives CASSEEASGELYNEQFF. The chain recombines TRBV6-1 with TRBJ2-1; 9 nucleotides align to TRBD2. This CDR3 is 17 amino acids long. CDR1 is MNHNS, CDR2 SASEGT, per germline. The ends lost 1 base at V and 4 bases at J; junction bases unmatched: 8.

This sequence joins TRBV2 and TRBJ1-5; 9 bases are a match to TRBD1. The CDR3 length is 14 residues. Trimming removed 8 bases from V and 4 bases from J; junction bases left unmatched: 6. CDR1 SNHLY and CDR2 FYNNEI come from the germline V gene. CDR3 sequence: CASVDRGGNQPQHF. As DNA, the CDR3 is TGTGCCAGCGTCGACAGGGGGGGAAATCAGCCCCAGCATTTT.

To note about this clonotype: This clone may be a read error of a much larger clone one base away. V is TRBV7-4 and J is TRBJ2-5, with unresolved D. Germline loops: CDR1 SGHVT, CDR2 SQSDAQ. There are 16 residues in the CDR3. CDR3 protein: CASSLVLGFGQESQYF. As DNA, the CDR3 is TGTGCCAGCAGCTTAGTTCTGGGGTTCGGCCAAGAGTCCCAGTACTTC.

Concerning this clonotype: The limits of the CDR3 on the DNA are not certain, so only TCRdb's listed CDR3 is given. The rearrangement uses TRBV29-1 and TRBJ2-7; the table's D call, TRBD2, was not checked against the DNA. The CDR3 is 19 residues long, counting both termini. Germline V gives CDR1 SQVTM, CDR2 ANQGSEA. The chain's CDR3 is CSVICASSSGAGHSYEQYF.